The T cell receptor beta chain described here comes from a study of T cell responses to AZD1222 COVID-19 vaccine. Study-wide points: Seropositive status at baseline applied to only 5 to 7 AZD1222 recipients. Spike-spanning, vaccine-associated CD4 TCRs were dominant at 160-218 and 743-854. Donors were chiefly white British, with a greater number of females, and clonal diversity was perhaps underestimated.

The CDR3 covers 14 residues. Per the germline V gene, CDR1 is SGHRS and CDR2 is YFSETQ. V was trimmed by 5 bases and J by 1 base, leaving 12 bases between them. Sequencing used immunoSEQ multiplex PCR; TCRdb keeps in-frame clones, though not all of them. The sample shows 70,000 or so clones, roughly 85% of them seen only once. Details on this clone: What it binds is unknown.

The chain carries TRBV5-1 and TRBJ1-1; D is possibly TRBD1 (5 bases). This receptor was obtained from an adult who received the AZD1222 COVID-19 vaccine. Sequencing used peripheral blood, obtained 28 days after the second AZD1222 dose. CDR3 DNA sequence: TGCGCCAGCAGGTTCGGACAAGGGAACACTGAAGCTTTCTTT. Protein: CASRFGQGNTEAFF.